These 24 T cell receptor beta chains were all obtained from the same sample, sequenced in a study of shared clonotypes between healthy human individuals. Naive CD8 isolation took CD45RO-negative cells positively selected for CCR7 and excluded terminally differentiated effector memory CD45RA+ cells. The table came from immunoSEQ multiplex PCR; TCRdb's copy has only in-frame clones and leaves some out. The sample carries roughly 650,000 clones, around 96% recorded once. The sample taken for sequencing was naive CD8+ T cells sorted from blood. These receptors originate from a woman aged 30 to 39 in good health.

In its sample, this clone was seen a few times. Other DNA sequences in the same sample also yield this CDR3. The gene calls are TRBV9 and TRBJ2-2, with D uncertain. The germline gives CDR1 SGDLS, CDR2 YYNGEE. V was cut by 0 bases and J by 3 bases, with 3 bases left in between. The CDR3 runs to 13 residues. The CDR3 here is CASSVGDTGELFF. The CDR3 DNA follows: TGTGCCAGCAGCGTAGGTGACACCGGGGAGCTGTTTTTT.

The chain uses TRBV7-9 and TRBJ2-5; 13 bases match TRBD2. Germline V CDR1 and CDR2: SEHNR, FQNEAQ (reference sequence). Trimming took 5 bases from V and 5 from J; bases not matched to a gene: 11. The CDR3 loop spans 17 amino acids. The CDR3, as DNA: TGTGCCAGCAGCCCAAGACTAGCGGGAGGCCCAGGGGAGACCCAGTACTTC. Its translation is CASSPRLAGGPGETQYF. The full variable domain, completed using reference TRBV7-9 and TRBJ2-5, is DTGVSQNPRHKITKRGQNVTFRCDPISEHNRLYWYRQTLGQGPEFLTYFQNEAQLEKSRLLSDRFSAERPKGSFSTLEIQRTEQGDSAMYLCASSPRLAGGPGETQYFGPGTRLLVL.

J is TRBJ2-7 and V is TRBV27; D is ambiguous. Trimming cost V 7 bases and J 5 bases, with 15 bases left between them. This CDR3 has 13 amino acids. Germline V gene sequence: CDR1 MNHEY, CDR2 SMNVEV (reference sequence). The CDR3 is CASIGSSFHEQYF. In nucleotides, the CDR3 is TGTGCCAGCATAGGTTCTAGTTTCCACGAGCAGTACTTC.

This clone is a singleton in its sample. The rearrangement links TRBV6-1 to TRBJ2-7; 13 nucleotides line up with TRBD2. Germline trimming cut 10 bases from V and 5 bases from J; bases unmatched to any gene: 8. The CDR3 totals 14 residues. The germline V gene encodes CDR1 MNHNS and CDR2 SASEGT. The CDR3 nucleotides are TGTGCCACCCGACTAGCGGGAGGCCCTGACGAGCAGTACTTC. This gives the protein CATRLAGGPDEQYF.

This clone has just a few counts. The same CDR3 also results from other DNA sequences found in this sample. This chain joins TRBV7-9 and TRBJ1-1; D unresolved. V was cut by 2 bases and J by 0 bases, with 1 base left in between. The V gene's germline CDR1 is SEHNR and CDR2 FQNEAQ (reference sequence). The CDR3 runs 12 residues. CDR3: CASSLLNTEAFF. The CDR3 DNA is TGTGCCAGCAGCTTACTGAACACTGAAGCTTTCTTT.

The rearrangement joins TRBV27 to TRBJ2-5, with 7 bases that match TRBD1. The CDR3 loop spans 13 amino acids. Germline V gene sequence: CDR1 MNHEY, CDR2 SMNVEV (reference sequence). After removal of 5 bases from V and 3 bases from J, the junction contained 3 bases not matched to a gene. CDR3 region: CASSETGEETQYF. CDR3 coding DNA: TGTGCCAGCAGTGAAACAGGGGAAGAGACCCAGTACTTC.

The rearrangement joins TRBV30 to TRBJ1-2; tentatively, D is TRBD1 (5 bases). This CDR3 has 12 residues. Germline V gene lookup returns CDR1 GTSNPN and CDR2 SVGIG (reference sequence). The V end lost 3 bases, the J end lost 13 bases, and 18 bases lay between the germline ends. CDR3 sequence reads: CAWSRRQLAFTF. Written as DNA, the CDR3 is TGTGCCTGGAGCCGGCGACAGCTTGCTTTCACCTTC.

The chain employs TRBV27 and TRBJ2-1; a possible D gene is TRBD2 (6 bases). V lost 5 bases, J lost 7 bases, and 12 bases lay in between. Germline V gene sequence: CDR1 MNHEY, CDR2 SMNVEV (reference sequence). The CDR3 has 13 residues. CDR3 DNA sequence: TGTGCCAGCAGTCGAGGAGGGTGGAATGAGCAGTTCTTC. Its protein product is CASSRGGWNEQFF.

This chain joins TRBV7-2 and TRBJ2-7; D is perhaps TRBD1 or TRBD2 (5 bases each). Germline lookup yields CDR1 SGHTA and CDR2 FQGNSA. This CDR3 is built from 15 residues. Trimming removed 5 bases from V and 1 base from J, with 15 bases in between. CDR3 region: CASSNTGTGSYEQYF. CDR3 nucleotide sequence: TGTGCCAGCAGCAATACCGGGACGGGATCCTACGAGCAGTACTTC.

The chain links TRBV29-1 to TRBJ2-7, with no clear D. Germline CDR1 SQVTM, CDR2 ANQGSEA. CDR3 size: 14 residues. V shed 0 bases and J shed 4 bases, with 13 bases lying between them. The CDR3 nucleotides are TGCAGCGTTGAAGATGGCGGATCGTCGTACGAGCAGTACTTC. Amino acids: CSVEDGGSSYEQYF.

The chain couples TRBV7-6 to TRBJ2-5; no reliable D call. Trimming pared 4 bases from V and 4 bases from J, leaving 10 bases between. CDR1 SGHVS and CDR2 FNYEAQ come from the germline V gene. The CDR3 is 13 residues long. The CDR3 DNA reads TGTGCCAGCAGCTATGGCCCCCGAGAGACCCAGTACTTC. Amino acid sequence: CASSYGPRETQYF.

This chain uses TRBV28 with TRBJ1-2, with TRBD1 identical over 9 bases. The CDR3 covers 18 residues. Per the germline V gene, CDR1 is MDHEN and CDR2 is SYDVKM. The trim removed 6 bases at V and 0 bases at J, leaving 14 bases unmatched. The CDR3 reads CASRSNKQGADPNYGYTF. CDR3 DNA sequence: TGTGCCAGCAGATCGAATAAACAGGGGGCCGATCCTAACTATGGCTACACCTTC.

The chain has TRBV9 and TRBJ2-1; 10 bases are shared with TRBD2. Germline V CDR1 and CDR2: SGDLS, YYNGEE. CDR3 length: 15 amino acids. The ends lost 0 bases at V and 8 bases at J; junction bases unmatched: 5. CDR3 sequence: CASSVEASGSDEQFF. The CDR3 bases are TGTGCCAGCAGCGTAGAAGCTAGCGGGAGCGATGAGCAGTTCTTC.

The rearrangement uses TRBV28 and TRBJ2-5; the D gene is possibly TRBD2 (5 bases). The CDR3 contains 13 residues. Trimming took 5 bases from V and 4 from J, leaving 11 bases between them. Per the germline V gene, CDR1 is MDHEN and CDR2 is SYDVKM. The CDR3 region is CASSPEGGETQYF. Written as DNA, the CDR3 is TGTGCCAGCAGTCCTGAGGGTGGAGAGACCCAGTACTTC.

The rearrangement links TRBV6-5 to TRBJ2-1; D is possibly TRBD2 (6 bases). Germline values: CDR1 MNHEY, CDR2 SVGAGI. The CDR3 is 16 amino acids. With 1 base removed from V and 2 bases from J, the gap between germline ends came to 12 bases. The CDR3 region is CASSYLAEGPYNEQFF. CDR3 sequence (DNA): TGTGCCAGCAGTTACTTAGCGGAGGGCCCCTACAATGAGCAGTTCTTC.

The count of this clone is one. The chain combines TRBV4-1 with TRBJ2-1; D is unresolved. Trimming cost V 3 bases and J 8 bases, with 5 bases left between them. Germline assignment: CDR1 MGHRA and CDR2 YSYEKL. The CDR3 length is 11 residues. The CDR3, as DNA: TGCGCCAGCAGCCAGTACCATGAGCAGTTCTTC. Translated, it gives CASSQYHEQFF.

The chain joins TRBV2 to TRBJ2-3; D is unresolved. V dropped 5 bases and J dropped 2 bases, with 14 bases sitting between them. The germline gives CDR1 SNHLY, CDR2 FYNNEI. The CDR3 contains 15 residues. For the CDR3, the DNA is TGTGCCAGCAGTTCGATAGCCACACACACAGATACGCAGTATTTT. Its translation is CASSSIATHTDTQYF.

This clone was picked up a small number of times. This chain links TRBV7-9 with TRBJ1-2, with D unclear. The CDR3 loop spans 12 amino acids. Trimming removed 5 bases from V and 8 bases from J, with 12 bases in between. Germline CDR1 is SEHNR and CDR2 is FQNEAQ (reference sequence). The CDR3 here is CASSPELLGYTF. CDR3 coding DNA: TGTGCCAGCAGCCCAGAGCTGTTGGGCTACACCTTC.

V usage is TRBV6-5 and J usage is TRBJ2-1, with D tentatively TRBD1 or TRBD2 (5 bases each). The CDR3 is 13 residues long. Germline-derived CDR1 and CDR2 are MNHEY and SVGAGI. Deletions cut 7 bases from V and 2 bases from J, with 9 bases between. The CDR3 sequence: CASTGLAYNEQFF. The CDR3 region has the DNA TGTGCCAGCACGGGGCTGGCCTACAATGAGCAGTTCTTC.

This chain connects TRBV7-8 to TRBJ2-1, with 10 bases fitting TRBD2. Germline-derived CDR1 and CDR2 are SGHVS and FQNEAQ. The CDR3 runs to 16 residues. J lost 7 bases, V lost 5 bases, and 11 bases had no gene match. CDR3 bases: TGTGCCAGCAGCCCCAAGCTAGCGGGAGTCGGGAATGAGCAGTTCTTC. Its translation is CASSPKLAGVGNEQFF.

The rearrangement uses TRBV6-5 and TRBJ2-7; 7 nucleotides align to TRBD2. After removal of 6 bases from V and 3 bases from J, the junction contained 8 bases not matched to a gene. The CDR3 has 14 amino acids. Germline assignment: CDR1 MNHEY and CDR2 SVGAGI. The CDR3 region is CASSTSGEGYEQYF. CDR3 DNA sequence: TGTGCCAGCAGCACAAGCGGGGAGGGCTACGAGCAGTACTTC.

On this clone: This specimen includes other DNA sequences encoding the same CDR3. The chain joins TRBV5-6 to TRBJ2-7, with 7 positions matching TRBD2. The CDR3 length is 12 residues. The germline CDR1 and CDR2 sequences are SGHDT and YYEEEE. The ends lost 0 bases at V and 6 bases at J; junction bases unmatched: 0. DNA for the CDR3: TGTGCCAGCAGCTTGGGCGGGGGCGAGCAGTACTTC. Translated, it gives CASSLGGGEQYF. Full variable domain (rest looked up from reference TRBV5-6 and TRBJ2-7): DAGVTQSPTHLIKTRGQQVTLRCSPKSGHDTVSWYQQALGQGPQFIFQYYEEEERQRGNFPDRFSGHQFPNYSSELNVNALLLGDSALYLCASSLGGGEQYFGPGTRLTVT.

In this sample, this clone turned up once. The chain uses TRBV7-7 and TRBJ2-2; 9 bases are shared with TRBD2. The CDR3 extends over 15 amino acids. Germline CDR1 and CDR2: SSHAT and FNYEAQ (reference sequence). Losses at the gene ends were 5 bases for V and 6 bases for J; bases not matched to a gene: 7. The chain's CDR3 is CASSPAGGPPGELFF. The CDR3, as DNA: TGTGCCAGCAGCCCCGCGGGAGGGCCTCCCGGGGAGCTGTTTTTT.

The V call is TRBV7-9, the J call TRBJ2-5; 10 bases are shared with TRBD2. The CDR3 is made up of 14 amino acids. V lost 7 bases, J lost 5 bases, and 7 bases stayed unmatched. Germline CDR1 SEHNR, CDR2 FQNEAQ (reference sequence). CDR3 sequence reads: CASIEAGGRETQYF. CDR3 bases: TGTGCCAGCATCGAAGCGGGAGGGAGGGAGACCCAGTACTTC.